This is a list of T cell receptor beta chains from one sample in a study of cytomegalovirus exposure and HLA in healthy donors. Data came from immunoSEQ multiplex PCR; TCRdb stores just in-frame clones and leaves some out. The sample lists about 170,000 clones; roughly 76% were seen once. Material: PBMCs. Receptors originate from a woman under 30 in good health and CMV-seropositive. Each CDR3 is given with its conserved first and last residue. Fields, in order: J gene, D gene, clone size, V gene, CDR3 protein, CDR3 DNA. A D gene is named only where the DNA matches it firmly. Size values are once, few and many counts, or a class for expanded clones, and some rows have none.

TRBJ1-4	NA	NA	TRBV7-6	CASSLGRTAPTNEKLFF	TGTGCCAGCAGCTTGGGGCGGACAGCCCCAACTAATGAAAAACTGTTTTTT
TRBJ2-1	NA	NA	TRBV29-1	CSVSEFEQFF	TGCAGCGTGTCTGAGTTTGAGCAGTTCTTC
TRBJ2-3	TRBD2	NA	TRBV7-9	CASRHNGLAGSGDTQYF	TGTGCCAGCAGACACAACGGACTAGCGGGGTCCGGCGATACGCAGTATTTT
TRBJ2-7	NA	NA	TRBV6-5	CASSYLQGNPFYEQYF	TGTGCCAGCAGTTACCTACAGGGAAACCCATTCTACGAGCAGTACTTC
TRBJ2-1	TRBD2	NA	TRBV5-6	CASRFGTTRLGEQFF	TGTGCCAGCAGATTCGGGACTACGAGGTTGGGGGAGCAGTTCTTC
TRBJ2-7	TRBD2	NA	TRBV7-8	CASSLAPLAGGIPYEQYF	TGTGCCAGCAGCTTAGCTCCGCTAGCGGGGGGTATCCCCTACGAGCAGTACTTC
TRBJ2-1	TRBD2	NA	TRBV10-3	CAISDWTGRVAGGHNEQFF	TGTGCCATCAGCGACTGGACAGGGAGGGTAGCGGGGGGTCACAATGAGCAGTTCTTC
TRBJ2-1	TRBD2	few	TRBV29-1	CSVTGLAGGVKNEQFF	TGCAGCGTCACCGGACTAGCGGGGGGAGTTAAGAATGAGCAGTTCTTC
TRBJ1-5	NA	NA	TRBV5-8	CASRHRDGSNQPQHF	TGTGCCAGCAGGCACAGGGACGGGAGCAATCAGCCCCAGCATTTT
TRBJ2-2	NA	NA	TRBV7-9	CASGQNTGELFF	TGTGCCAGTGGACAGAACACCGGGGAGCTGTTTTTT
TRBJ2-1	NA	NA	TRBV7-9	CASSSTTSGGLF	TGTGCCAGCAGCTCAACAACTAGTGGTGGGCTCTTC
TRBJ2-1	NA	NA	TRBV7-6	CASSLGPYRETEFF	TGTGCCAGCAGCTTAGGCCCCTACCGGGAAACGGAGTTCTTC
TRBJ2-1	TRBD2	NA	TRBV4-2	CASSQVELAGGYNEQFF	TGTGCCAGCAGCCAAGTGGAACTAGCGGGGGGGTACAATGAGCAGTTCTTC
TRBJ1-1	NA	few	TRBV21-1	CASSKGSGEFTRWSLMNTEAFF	TGTGCCAGCAGCAAAGGTAGCGGCGAATTTACTAGATGGAGTTTGATGAACACTGAAGCTTTCTTT
TRBJ2-2	NA	NA	TRBV7-9	CASSMTGTKVTGELFF	TGTGCCAGCAGCATGACCGGGACAAAAGTCACCGGGGAGCTGTTTTTT
TRBJ1-5	NA	NA	TRBV4-1	CASSQPGKTSERAQHF	TGCGCCAGCAGCCAACCCGGGAAAACCAGTGAAAGGGCCCAGCATTTT
TRBJ2-1	TRBD2	few	TRBV7-3	CASSSGLAGGEQFF	TGTGCCAGCAGCTCCGGACTAGCCGGGGGTGAGCAGTTCTTC
TRBJ1-2	TRBD1	NA	TRBV29-1	CSVGPSGQGTTNYGYTF	TGCAGCGTTGGACCCTCGGGACAGGGCACCACTAACTATGGCTACACCTTC
TRBJ2-7	NA	NA	TRBV7-9	CASSTNSLPSYEQYF	TGTGCCAGCAGCACCAACAGCCTACCCTCCTACGAGCAGTACTTC
TRBJ1-2	TRBD1	few	TRBV5-5	CASSQRGQGFYGYTF	TGTGCCAGCAGCCAAAGGGGACAGGGGTTCTATGGCTACACCTTC
TRBJ1-4	NA	NA	TRBV27	CASSTTANPTNEKLFF	TGTGCCAGCAGTACGACAGCCAACCCAACTAATGAAAAACTGTTTTTT
TRBJ2-5	NA	few	TRBV13	CASSLGQGIQETQYF	TGTGCCAGCAGCTTAGGCCAGGGGATCCAAGAGACCCAGTACTTC
TRBJ1-2	TRBD1	NA	TRBV9	CASSVGQEYGYTF	TGTGCCAGCAGCGTTGGACAGGAATATGGCTACACCTTC
TRBJ1-2	NA	NA	TRBV6-6	CASSDLQGTGGYTF	TGTGCCAGCAGTGACCTCCAGGGAACGGGTGGCTACACCTTC
TRBJ2-3	TRBD2	few	TRBV4-3	CASSQNRGGIQDTQYF	TGCGCCAGCAGCCAAAACCGGGGGGGAATTCAAGATACGCAGTATTTT
TRBJ2-7	TRBD2	NA	TRBV4-2	CASSQDRRSGGTYEQYF	TGTGCCAGCAGCCAAGATCGCCGTAGCGGGGGAACCTACGAGCAGTACTTC
TRBJ2-1	TRBD1	NA	TRBV4-1	CASNHGQGGSYNEQFF	TGCGCCAGCAACCACGGACAGGGAGGATCCTACAATGAGCAGTTCTTC
TRBJ1-6	TRBD1	NA	TRBV7-2	CASSLRTGLNSPLHF	TGTGCCAGCAGCTTACGGACAGGGCTTAATTCACCCCTCCACTTT
TRBJ1-2	NA	NA	TRBV2	CASKEVRDYGYTF	TGTGCCAGTAAGGAGGTTCGGGACTATGGCTACACCTTC
TRBJ2-5	NA	NA	TRBV7-2	CASSLATGLRETQYF	TGTGCCAGCAGCTTAGCCACGGGACTCAGAGAGACCCAGTACTTC
TRBJ2-7	TRBD1	NA	TRBV6-5	CASKRPGQGSEQYF	TGTGCCAGCAAGAGACCGGGACAGGGGTCCGAGCAGTACTTC
TRBJ1-1	NA	NA	TRBV6-6	CASSPGSIFEAFF	TGTGCCAGCAGTCCCGGGTCGATTTTTGAAGCTTTCTTT
TRBJ1-2	NA	NA	TRBV9	CASSVNVRSYGYTF	TGTGCCAGCAGCGTTAACGTACGGAGCTATGGCTACACCTTC
TRBJ2-3	NA	NA	TRBV29-1	CSVTVNTQYF	TGCAGCGTTACGGTAAATACGCAGTATTTT
TRBJ2-6	NA	NA	TRBV30	CAWTTGSGANVLTF	TGTGCCTGGACCACCGGCTCTGGGGCCAACGTCCTGACTTTC
TRBJ1-1	TRBD1	few	TRBV28	CAFTRSGTGGFVRTEAFF	TGTGCTTTCACCCGGAGCGGGACAGGGGGCTTCGTCAGAACTGAAGCTTTCTTT
TRBJ1-1	TRBD1	NA	TRBV4-3	CASSQGTGKSTEAFF	TGCGCCAGCAGCCAAGGGACAGGGAAAAGTACTGAAGCTTTCTTT
TRBJ2-3	NA	NA	TRBV7-9	CASSLDEDRPTDTQYF	TGTGCCAGCAGCTTAGACGAGGACAGACCCACAGATACGCAGTATTTT
TRBJ1-4	TRBD1	NA	TRBV28	CASSRDRGLNEKLFF	TGTGCCAGCAGCAGGGACAGGGGTTTGAATGAAAAACTGTTTTTT
TRBJ1-4	NA	NA	TRBV29-1	CSVVGTAGASEKLFF	TGCAGCGTTGTAGGGACGGCAGGGGCCTCAGAAAAACTGTTTTTT
TRBJ2-4	NA	NA	TRBV15	CATSRVWGASKNIQYF	TGTGCCACCAGCAGAGTTTGGGGCGCGTCCAAAAACATTCAGTACTTC
TRBJ1-1	TRBD1	NA	TRBV5-6	CASSDPGGPNTEAFF	TGTGCCAGCAGCGATCCAGGGGGGCCGAACACTGAAGCTTTCTTT
TRBJ2-5	TRBD1	NA	TRBV11-2	CASRQLRDRVETQYF	TGTGCCAGCAGGCAACTCCGGGACAGGGTAGAGACCCAGTACTTC
TRBJ2-7	NA	NA	TRBV27	CASSHRDTAYEQYF	TGTGCCAGCAGTCACCGGGACACCGCCTACGAGCAGTACTTC
TRBJ2-2	NA	NA	TRBV7-2	CASSYPPPSGTGELFF	TGTGCCAGCAGCTACCCCCCACCGTCGGGCACCGGGGAGCTGTTTTTT
TRBJ1-1	NA	NA	TRBV7-2	CASSLQGPRMNTEAFF	TGTGCCAGCAGCTTACAGGGGCCTAGAATGAACACTGAAGCTTTCTTT
TRBJ1-3	TRBD1	NA	TRBV30	CAWSVYRGGAYGNTIYF	TGTGCCTGGAGTGTTTATCGAGGGGGCGCATATGGAAACACCATATATTTT
TRBJ1-2	TRBD1	NA	TRBV19	CASSIGADRGNDGYTF	TGTGCCAGTAGTATAGGGGCGGACAGGGGGAACGATGGCTACACCTTC
TRBJ1-5	TRBD1	NA	TRBV2	CASRGTGGNQPQHF	TGTGCCAGCAGGGGGACAGGGGGCAATCAGCCCCAGCATTTT
TRBJ1-1	TRBD1	few	TRBV11-2	CASSITGAMNTEAFF	TGTGCCAGCAGCATAACAGGGGCCATGAACACTGAAGCTTTCTTT
TRBJ1-5	NA	NA	TRBV11-2	CASSLSGGKGQPQHF	TGTGCCAGCAGCTTATCTGGAGGAAAGGGTCAGCCCCAGCATTTT
TRBJ2-1	NA	NA	TRBV10-3	CAISGPPMSGLTYNEQFF	TGTGCCATCAGTGGACCCCCCATGAGCGGCTTAACCTACAATGAGCAGTTCTTC
TRBJ1-2	TRBD1	NA	TRBV2	CASSEGTGGLYGYTF	TGTGCCAGCAGTGAGGGGACAGGGGGCCTCTATGGCTACACCTTC